This TCR beta chain was documented in a study of T cell responses to AZD1222 COVID-19 vaccine. In the study overall: Second-dose timings of about 4 or about 12 weeks were pooled.

The table came from immunoSEQ multiplex PCR; TCRdb's copy has only in-frame clones and leaves some out. The profile shows approximately 79,000 clones, roughly 88% of them singletons. The CDR3 runs to 19 residues. The J segment lost 0 bases and the V segment lost 2 bases, leaving 11 bases of the junction unmatched. Germline CDR1 and CDR2: SGHAT and FQNNGV. Study results and limitations: The donor cohort was predominantly white British with a female majority, and clonal diversity may have been underestimated. Reportedly, close to half of spike-specific TCRs are directed against unmutated variant regions.

Comment on this clone: Its specificity is not known.

The clonotype originates from an adult in good health. The V gene is TRBV11-2, the J gene TRBJ1-3; TRBD1 matches at 9 bases. This specimen was peripheral blood, taken on day 0 of AZD1222 vaccination. CDR3 bases: TGTGCCAGCAGCTTAAGGCGGGGACAGGGCATCCCCTCTGGAAACACCATATATTTT. It codes for CASSLRRGQGIPSGNTIYF.